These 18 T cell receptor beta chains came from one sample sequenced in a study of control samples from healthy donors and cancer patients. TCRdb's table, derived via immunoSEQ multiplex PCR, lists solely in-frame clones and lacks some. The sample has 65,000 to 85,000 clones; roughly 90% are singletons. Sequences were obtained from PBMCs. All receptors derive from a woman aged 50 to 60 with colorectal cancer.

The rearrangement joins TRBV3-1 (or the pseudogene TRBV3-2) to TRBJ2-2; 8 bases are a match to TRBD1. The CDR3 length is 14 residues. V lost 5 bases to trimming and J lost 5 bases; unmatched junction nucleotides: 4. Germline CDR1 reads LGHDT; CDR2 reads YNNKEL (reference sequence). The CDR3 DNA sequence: TGTGCCAGCAGCTACCACAGGGGGACCGGGGAGCTGTTTTTT. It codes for CASSYHRGTGELFF.

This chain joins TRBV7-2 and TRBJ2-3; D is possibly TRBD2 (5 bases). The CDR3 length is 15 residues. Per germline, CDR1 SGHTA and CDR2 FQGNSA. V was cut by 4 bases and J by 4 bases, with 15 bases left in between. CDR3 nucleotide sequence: TGTGCCAGCAGCTCCCGGAGCGGTGGGTCAGATACGCAGTATTTT. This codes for CASSSRSGGSDTQYF.

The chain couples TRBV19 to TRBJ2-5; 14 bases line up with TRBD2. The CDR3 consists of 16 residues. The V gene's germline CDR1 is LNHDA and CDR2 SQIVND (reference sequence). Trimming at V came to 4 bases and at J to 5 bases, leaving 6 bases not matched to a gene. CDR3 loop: CASSKGTSGGLETQYF. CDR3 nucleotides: TGTGCCAGTAGTAAAGGGACTAGCGGGGGATTGGAGACCCAGTACTTC.

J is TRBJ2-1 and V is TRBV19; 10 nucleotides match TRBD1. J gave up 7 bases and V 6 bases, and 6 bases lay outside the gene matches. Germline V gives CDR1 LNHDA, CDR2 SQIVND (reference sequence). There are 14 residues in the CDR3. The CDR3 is CASRDRGRVNEQFF. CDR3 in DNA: TGTGCCAGTAGGGACAGGGGGAGGGTAAATGAGCAGTTCTTC.

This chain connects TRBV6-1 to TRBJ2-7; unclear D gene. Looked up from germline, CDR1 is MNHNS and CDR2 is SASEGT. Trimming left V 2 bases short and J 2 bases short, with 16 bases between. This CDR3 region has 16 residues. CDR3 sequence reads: CASSESAYGIPYEQYV. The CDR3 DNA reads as TGTGCCAGCAGTGAATCGGCGTATGGGATCCCCTACGAGCAGTACGTC.

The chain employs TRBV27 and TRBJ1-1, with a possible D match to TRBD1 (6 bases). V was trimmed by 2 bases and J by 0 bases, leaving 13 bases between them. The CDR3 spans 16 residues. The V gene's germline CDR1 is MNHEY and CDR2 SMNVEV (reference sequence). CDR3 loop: CASSLTPDSVNTEAFF. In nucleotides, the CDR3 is TGTGCCAGCAGTTTAACCCCGGACAGCGTGAACACTGAAGCTTTCTTT.

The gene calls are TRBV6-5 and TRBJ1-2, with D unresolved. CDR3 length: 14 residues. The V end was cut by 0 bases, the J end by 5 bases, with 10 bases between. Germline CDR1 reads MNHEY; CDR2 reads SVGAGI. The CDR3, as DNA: TGTGCCAGCAGTTACTCCGGAGATTGGTATGGCTACACCTTC. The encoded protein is CASSYSGDWYGYTF.

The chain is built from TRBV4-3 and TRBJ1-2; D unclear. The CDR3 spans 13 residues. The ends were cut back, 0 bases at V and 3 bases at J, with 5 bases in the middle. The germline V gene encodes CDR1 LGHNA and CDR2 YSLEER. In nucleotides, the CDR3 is TGCGCCAGCAGCCAAGAGGCACACTATGGCTACACCTTC. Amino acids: CASSQEAHYGYTF.

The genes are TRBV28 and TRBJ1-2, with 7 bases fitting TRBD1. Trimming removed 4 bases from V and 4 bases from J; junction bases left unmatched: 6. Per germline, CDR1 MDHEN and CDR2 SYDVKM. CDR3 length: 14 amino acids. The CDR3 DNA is TGTGCCAGCAGTTCCCCGGACAGGCTCTATGGCTACACCTTC. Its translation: CASSSPDRLYGYTF.

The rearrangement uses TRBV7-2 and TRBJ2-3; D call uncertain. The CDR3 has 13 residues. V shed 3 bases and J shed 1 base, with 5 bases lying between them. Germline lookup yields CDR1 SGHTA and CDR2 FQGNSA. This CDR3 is CASSFRGTDTQYF. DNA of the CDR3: TGTGCCAGCAGCTTCCGGGGCACAGATACGCAGTATTTT.

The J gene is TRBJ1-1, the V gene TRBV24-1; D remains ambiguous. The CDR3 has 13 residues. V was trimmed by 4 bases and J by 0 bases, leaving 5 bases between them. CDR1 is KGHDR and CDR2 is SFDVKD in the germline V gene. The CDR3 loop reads CATSEGMNTEAFF. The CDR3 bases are TGTGCCACCAGTGAGGGAATGAACACTGAAGCTTTCTTT.

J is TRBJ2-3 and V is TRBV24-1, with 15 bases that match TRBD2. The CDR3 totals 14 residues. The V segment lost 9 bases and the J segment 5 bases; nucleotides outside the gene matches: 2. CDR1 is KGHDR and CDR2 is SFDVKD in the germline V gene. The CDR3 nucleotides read TGTGCCACCTCGGGACTAGCGGGGGGAGATACGCAGTATTTT. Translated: CATSGLAGGDTQYF.

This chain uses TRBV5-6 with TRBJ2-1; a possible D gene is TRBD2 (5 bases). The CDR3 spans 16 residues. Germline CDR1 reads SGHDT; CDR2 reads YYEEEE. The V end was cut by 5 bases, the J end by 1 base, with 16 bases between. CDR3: CASRSLIGVSYNEQFF. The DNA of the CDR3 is TGTGCCAGCAGGTCTCTAATCGGGGTTTCCTACAATGAGCAGTTCTTC.

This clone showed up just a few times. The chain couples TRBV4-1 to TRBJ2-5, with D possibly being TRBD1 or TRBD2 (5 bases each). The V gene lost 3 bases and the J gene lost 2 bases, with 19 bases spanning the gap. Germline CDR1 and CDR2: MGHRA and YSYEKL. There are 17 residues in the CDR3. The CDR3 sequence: CASSHLRQGVGQETQYF. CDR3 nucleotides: TGCGCCAGCAGCCATCTCAGGCAGGGAGTAGGGCAAGAGACCCAGTACTTC.

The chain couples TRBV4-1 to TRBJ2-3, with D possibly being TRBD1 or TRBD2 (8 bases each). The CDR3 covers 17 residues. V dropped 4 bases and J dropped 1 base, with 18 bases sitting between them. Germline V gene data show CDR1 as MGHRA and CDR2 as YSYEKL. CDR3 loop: CASSRKIAGQGTDTQYF. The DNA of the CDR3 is TGCGCCAGCAGCCGGAAGATAGCGGGACAGGGCACAGATACGCAGTATTTT.

CDR3 sequence: CASSFRPGRPGVYEQYV. The DNA of the CDR3 is TGCGCCAGCAGCTTTCGGCCGGGACGGCCAGGGGTCTACGAGCAGTACGTC. This chain uses TRBV5-1 with TRBJ2-7; a weak D match, TRBD1 (6 bases). V lost 2 bases and J lost 3, with 21 bases in between. Germline assignment: CDR1 SGHRS and CDR2 YFSETQ. The CDR3 runs 17 residues.

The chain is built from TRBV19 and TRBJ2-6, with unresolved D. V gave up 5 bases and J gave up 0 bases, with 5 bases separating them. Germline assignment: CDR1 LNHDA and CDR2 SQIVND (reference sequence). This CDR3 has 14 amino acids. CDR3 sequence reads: CASSPGSGANVLTF. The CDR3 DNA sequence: TGTGCCAGTAGTCCCGGCTCTGGGGCCAACGTCCTGACTTTC.

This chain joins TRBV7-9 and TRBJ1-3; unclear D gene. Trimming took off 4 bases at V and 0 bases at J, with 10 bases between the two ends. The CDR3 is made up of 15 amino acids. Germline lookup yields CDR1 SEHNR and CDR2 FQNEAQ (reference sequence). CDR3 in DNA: TGTGCCAGCAGCTCCGCATATGACTCTGGAAACACCATATATTTT. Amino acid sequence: CASSSAYDSGNTIYF.